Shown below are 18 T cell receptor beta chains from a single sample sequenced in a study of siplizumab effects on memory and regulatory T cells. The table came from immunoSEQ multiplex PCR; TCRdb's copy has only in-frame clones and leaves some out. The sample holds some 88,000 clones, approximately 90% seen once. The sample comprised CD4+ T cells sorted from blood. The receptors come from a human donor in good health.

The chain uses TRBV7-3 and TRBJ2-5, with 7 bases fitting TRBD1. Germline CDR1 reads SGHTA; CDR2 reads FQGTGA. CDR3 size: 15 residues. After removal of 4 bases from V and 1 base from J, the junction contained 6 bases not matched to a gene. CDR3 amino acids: CASSSSGQTQETQYF. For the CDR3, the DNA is TGTGCCAGCAGCTCCTCGGGACAGACCCAAGAGACCCAGTACTTC.

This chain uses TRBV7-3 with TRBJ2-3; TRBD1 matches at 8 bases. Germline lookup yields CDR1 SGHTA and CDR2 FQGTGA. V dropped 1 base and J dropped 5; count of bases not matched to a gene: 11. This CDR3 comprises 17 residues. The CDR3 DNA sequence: TGTGCCAGCAGCTTAAACCCAGGGGGCGCAAGGGGAGATACGCAGTATTTT. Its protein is CASSLNPGGARGDTQYF. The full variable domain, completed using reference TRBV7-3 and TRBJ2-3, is GAGVSQTPSNKVTEKGKYVELRCDPISGHTALYWYRQSLGQGPEFLIYFQGTGAADDSGLPNDRFFAVRPEGSVSTLKIQRTERGDSAVYLCASSLNPGGARGDTQYFGPGTRLTVL.

The CDR3 sequence is CATSGTRGGTQYF. The CDR3 coding sequence is TGTGCCACCAGCGGGACCCGGGGGGGGACCCAGTACTTC. The chain links TRBV15 to TRBJ2-5; TRBD2 agrees at 8 bases. V was clipped by 5 bases and J by 7 bases; unmatched bases: 6. CDR3 length: 13 residues. From germline, CDR1 is LNHNV and CDR2 YYDKDF (reference sequence).

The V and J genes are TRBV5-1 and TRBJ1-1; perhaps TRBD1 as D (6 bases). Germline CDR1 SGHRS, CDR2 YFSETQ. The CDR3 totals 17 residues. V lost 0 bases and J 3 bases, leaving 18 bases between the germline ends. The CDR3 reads CASSLVAGAGAYTEAFF. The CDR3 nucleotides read TGCGCCAGCAGCTTGGTTGCAGGGGCCGGGGCCTACACTGAAGCTTTCTTT.

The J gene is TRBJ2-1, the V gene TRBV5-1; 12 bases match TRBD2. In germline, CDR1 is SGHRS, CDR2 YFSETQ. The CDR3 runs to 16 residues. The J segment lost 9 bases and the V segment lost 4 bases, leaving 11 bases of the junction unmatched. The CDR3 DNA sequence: TGCGCCAGCAGCGGGAGACTAGCGGGGGTGACAAGTGAGCAGTTCTTC. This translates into CASSGRLAGVTSEQFF. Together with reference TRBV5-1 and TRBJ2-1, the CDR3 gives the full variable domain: KAGVTQTPRYLIKTRGQQVTLSCSPISGHRSVSWYQQTPGQGLQFLFEYFSETQRNKGNFPGRFSGRQFSNSRSEMNVSTLELGDSALYLCASSGRLAGVTSEQFFGPGTRLTVL.

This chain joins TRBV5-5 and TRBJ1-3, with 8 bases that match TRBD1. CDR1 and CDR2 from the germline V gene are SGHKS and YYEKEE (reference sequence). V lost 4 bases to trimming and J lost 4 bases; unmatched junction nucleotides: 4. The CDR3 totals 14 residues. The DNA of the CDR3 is TGTGCCAGCAGCACCGGGACAGGCGGAAACACCATATATTTT. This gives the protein CASSTGTGGNTIYF.

The DNA of the CDR3 is TGTGCCAGCAGTTCGTACAGGGTTGAGATGAACACTGAAGCTTTCTTT. Protein: CASSSYRVEMNTEAFF. The chain joins TRBV27 to TRBJ1-1; maybe TRBD1 (6 bases). The CDR3 runs 16 residues. V was clipped by 4 bases and J by 0 bases, with 15 bases between them. CDR1 is MNHEY, CDR2 SMNVEV, per germline (reference sequence).

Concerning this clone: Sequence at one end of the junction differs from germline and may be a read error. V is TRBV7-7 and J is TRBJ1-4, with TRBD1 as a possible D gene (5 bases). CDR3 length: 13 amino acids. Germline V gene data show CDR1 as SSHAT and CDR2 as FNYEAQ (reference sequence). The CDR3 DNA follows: TGTGCTAGCAGCACGTCTCCAGGGGAAAAACTGTTTTTT. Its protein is CASSTSPGEKLFF.

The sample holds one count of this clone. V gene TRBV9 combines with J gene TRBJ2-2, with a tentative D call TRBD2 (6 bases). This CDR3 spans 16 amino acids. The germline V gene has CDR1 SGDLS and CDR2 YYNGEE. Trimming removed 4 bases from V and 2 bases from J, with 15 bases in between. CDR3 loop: CASSPRGNLNTGELFF. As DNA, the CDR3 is TGTGCCAGCAGCCCCCGGGGGAATTTAAACACCGGGGAGCTGTTTTTT.

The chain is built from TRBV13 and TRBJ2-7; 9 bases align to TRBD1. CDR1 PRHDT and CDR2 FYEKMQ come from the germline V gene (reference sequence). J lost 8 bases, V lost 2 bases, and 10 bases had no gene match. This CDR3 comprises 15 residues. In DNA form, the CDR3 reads TGTGCCAGCAGCTTATGGGGGACAGGGTCTAAGCAGCAGTACTTC. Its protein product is CASSLWGTGSKQQYF.

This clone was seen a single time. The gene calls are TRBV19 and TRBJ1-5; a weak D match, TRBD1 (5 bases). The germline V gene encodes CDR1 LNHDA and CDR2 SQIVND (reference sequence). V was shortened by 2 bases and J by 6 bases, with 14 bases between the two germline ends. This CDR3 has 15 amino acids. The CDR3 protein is CASSIKGGGGQPQHF. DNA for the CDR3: TGTGCCAGTAGTATAAAGGGTGGGGGGGGTCAGCCCCAGCATTTT.

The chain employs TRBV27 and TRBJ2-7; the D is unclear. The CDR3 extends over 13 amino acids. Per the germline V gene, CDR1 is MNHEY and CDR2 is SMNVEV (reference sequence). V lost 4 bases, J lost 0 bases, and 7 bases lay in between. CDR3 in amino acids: CASSSHSSYEQYF. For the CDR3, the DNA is TGTGCCAGCAGTTCCCACAGCTCCTACGAGCAGTACTTC.

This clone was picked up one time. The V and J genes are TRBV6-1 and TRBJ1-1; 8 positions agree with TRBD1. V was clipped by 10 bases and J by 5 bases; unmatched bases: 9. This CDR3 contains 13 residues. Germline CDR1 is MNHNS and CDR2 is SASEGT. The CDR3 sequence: CANGDRGVTEAFF. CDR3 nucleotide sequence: TGTGCCAACGGAGACAGGGGTGTTACTGAAGCTTTCTTT.

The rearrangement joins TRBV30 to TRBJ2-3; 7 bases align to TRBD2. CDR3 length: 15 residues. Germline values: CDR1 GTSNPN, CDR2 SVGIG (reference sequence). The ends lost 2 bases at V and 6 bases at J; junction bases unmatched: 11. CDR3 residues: CAWSTGRTSSDTQYF. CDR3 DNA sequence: TGTGCCTGGAGTACTGGCCGGACTAGTTCCGATACGCAGTATTTT.

The CDR3 DNA reads TGTGCCATCAGTGAAGGTATCCGACGCATAAGGAACACCGGGGAGCTGTTTTTT. This encodes CAISEGIRRIRNTGELFF. V gene TRBV10-3 combines with J gene TRBJ2-2; D not resolved. V gave up 3 bases and J gave up 1 base, with 18 bases separating them. The V gene's germline CDR1 is ENHRY and CDR2 SYGVKD. The CDR3 runs 18 residues.

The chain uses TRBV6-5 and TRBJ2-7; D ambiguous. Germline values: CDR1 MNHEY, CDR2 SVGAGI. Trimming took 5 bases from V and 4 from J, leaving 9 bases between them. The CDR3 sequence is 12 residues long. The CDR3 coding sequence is TGTGCCAGCAGTGCCTTGGAATACGAGCAGTACTTC. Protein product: CASSALEYEQYF.

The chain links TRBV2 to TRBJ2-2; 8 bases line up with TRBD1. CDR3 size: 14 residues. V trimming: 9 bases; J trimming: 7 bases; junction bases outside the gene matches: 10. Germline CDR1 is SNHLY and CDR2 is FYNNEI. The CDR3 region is CASRDRTSNGELFF. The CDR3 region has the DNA TGTGCCAGTAGGGACAGGACCTCGAACGGGGAGCTGTTTTTT. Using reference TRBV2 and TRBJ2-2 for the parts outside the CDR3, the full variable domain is EPEVTQTPSHQVTQMGQEVILRCVPISNHLYFYWYRQILGQKVEFLVSFYNNEISEKSEIFDDQFSVERPDGSNFTLKIRSTKLEDSAMYFCASRDRTSNGELFFGEGSRLTVL.

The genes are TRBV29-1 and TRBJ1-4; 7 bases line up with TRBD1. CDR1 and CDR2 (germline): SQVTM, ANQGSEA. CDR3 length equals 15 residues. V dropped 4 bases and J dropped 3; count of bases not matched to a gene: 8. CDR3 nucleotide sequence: TGCAGCGTTGCAAGTGGGGGACAGCCTAATGAAAAACTGTTTTTT. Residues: CSVASGGQPNEKLFF.